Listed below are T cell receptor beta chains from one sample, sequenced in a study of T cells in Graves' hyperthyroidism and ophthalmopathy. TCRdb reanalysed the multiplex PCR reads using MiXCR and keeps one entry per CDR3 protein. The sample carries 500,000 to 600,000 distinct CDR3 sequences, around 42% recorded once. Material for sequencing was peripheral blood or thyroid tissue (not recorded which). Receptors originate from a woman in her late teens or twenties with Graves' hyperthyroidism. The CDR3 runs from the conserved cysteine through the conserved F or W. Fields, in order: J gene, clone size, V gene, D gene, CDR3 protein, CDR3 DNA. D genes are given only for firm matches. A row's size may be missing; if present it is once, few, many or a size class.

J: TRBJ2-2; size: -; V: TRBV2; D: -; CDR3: CASSQGGITGELFF; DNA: TGTGCCAGCAGTCAGGGTGGGATTACCGGGGAGCTGTTTTTT
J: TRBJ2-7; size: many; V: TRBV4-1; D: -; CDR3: CASSQDTVGGEDEQYF; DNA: TGCGCCAGCAGCCAAGATACCGTTGGAGGGGAGGACGAGCAGTACTTC
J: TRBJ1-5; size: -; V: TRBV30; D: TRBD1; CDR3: CAWGGQGHQPQHF; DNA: TGTGCCTGGGGGGGACAGGGACATCAGCCCCAGCATTTT
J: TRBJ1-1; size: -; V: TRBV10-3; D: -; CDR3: CAISEGVGGGNTEAFF; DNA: TGTGCCATCAGTGAGGGCGTCGGGGGGGGCAACACTGAAGCTTTCTTT
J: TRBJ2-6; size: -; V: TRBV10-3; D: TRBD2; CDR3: CAISERGTSGTF; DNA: TGTGCCATCAGTGAGAGGGGGACTAGCGGGACTTTC
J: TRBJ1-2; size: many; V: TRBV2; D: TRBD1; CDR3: CASTRDRENGYTF; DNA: TGTGCCAGCACTCGGGACAGGGAGAATGGCTACACCTTC
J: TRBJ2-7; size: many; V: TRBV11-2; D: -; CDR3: CASSSNRENYEQYF; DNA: TGTGCCAGCAGCTCGAACCGGGAGAACTACGAGCAGTACTTC
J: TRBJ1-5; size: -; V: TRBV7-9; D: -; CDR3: CASSETGMETQHF; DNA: TGTGCCAGCAGCGAAACAGGGATGGAGACCCAGCATTTT
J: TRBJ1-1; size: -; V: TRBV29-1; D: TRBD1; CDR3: CSAEGSTGYMNTEAFF; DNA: TGCAGCGCGGAGGGATCGACAGGGTATATGAACACTGAAGCTTTCTTT
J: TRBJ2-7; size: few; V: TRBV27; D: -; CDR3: CASSSVRGRGYEQYF; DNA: TGTGCCAGCAGTTCGGTCCGGGGCAGGGGCTACGAGCAGTACTTC
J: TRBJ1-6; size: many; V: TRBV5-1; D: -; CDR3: CASSSDSFGDSPLHF; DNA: TGCGCCAGCAGCTCGGACAGTTTCGGTGATTCACCCCTCCACTTT
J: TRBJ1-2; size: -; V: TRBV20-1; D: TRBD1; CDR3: CSARGSTGTSYGYTF; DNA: TGCAGTGCTAGAGGATCGACAGGGACATCTTATGGCTACACCTTC
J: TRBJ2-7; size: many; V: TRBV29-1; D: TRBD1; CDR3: CSVGVGQGDEQYF; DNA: TGCAGCGTTGGAGTGGGACAGGGGGACGAGCAGTACTTC
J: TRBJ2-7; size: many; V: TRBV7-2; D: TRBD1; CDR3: CASSTGQGAYYEQYF; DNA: TGTGCCAGCAGCACCGGACAGGGGGCGTATTACGAGCAGTACTTC
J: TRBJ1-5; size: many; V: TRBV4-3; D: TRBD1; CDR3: CASSQTRDSSNQPQHF; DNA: TGCGCCAGCAGCCAAACTCGGGACAGTAGCAATCAGCCCCAGCATTTT
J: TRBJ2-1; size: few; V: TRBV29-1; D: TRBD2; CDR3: CSVEGLADSYNEQFF; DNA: TGCAGCGTTGAGGGACTAGCGGACTCCTACAATGAGCAGTTCTTC
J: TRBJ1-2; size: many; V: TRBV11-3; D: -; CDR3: CASSSREGLGGYTF; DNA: TGTGCCAGCAGCTCGCGAGAGGGGCTTGGTGGCTACACCTTC
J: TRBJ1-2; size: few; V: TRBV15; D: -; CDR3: CATSREAGAGYTF; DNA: TGTGCCACCAGCCGAGAGGCAGGGGCTGGCTACACCTTC
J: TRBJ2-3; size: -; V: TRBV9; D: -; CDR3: CASSDRLTGTDTQYF; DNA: TGTGCCAGCAGCGACCGACTTACAGGCACAGATACGCAGTATTTT
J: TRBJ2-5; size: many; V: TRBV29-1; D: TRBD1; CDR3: CSADVRQGQETQYF; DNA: TGCAGCGCCGATGTACGACAGGGACAAGAGACCCAGTACTTC
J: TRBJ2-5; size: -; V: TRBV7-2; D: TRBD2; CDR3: CASSLSGRAVGEQYF; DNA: TGTGCCAGCAGCTTATCGGGGAGGGCTGTAGGGGAGCAGTACTTC
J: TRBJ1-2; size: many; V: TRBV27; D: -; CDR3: CASGTDGYTF; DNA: TGTGCCAGCGGGACGGACGGCTACACCTTC
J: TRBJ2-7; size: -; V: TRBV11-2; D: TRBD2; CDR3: CASSVEDWSSGRPYEQYF; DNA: TGTGCCAGCAGCGTTGAAGATTGGTCTAGCGGGAGGCCCTACGAGCAGTACTTC
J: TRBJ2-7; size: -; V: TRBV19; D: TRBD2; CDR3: CASRNSGRSYGQYF; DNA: TGTGCCAGTAGGAATAGCGGGAGGTCCTACGGGCAGTACTTC
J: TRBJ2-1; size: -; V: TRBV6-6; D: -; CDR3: CASSSALRGRGVEQFF; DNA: TGTGCCAGCAGTTCCGCGTTAAGGGGCAGGGGCGTTGAGCAGTTCTTC
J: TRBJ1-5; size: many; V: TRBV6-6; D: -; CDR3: CASSAGTYRQPQHF; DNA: TGTGCCAGCAGCGCGGGGACCTACCGACAGCCCCAGCATTTT
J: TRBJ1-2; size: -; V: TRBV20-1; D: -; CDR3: CSAGTSGNYGYTF; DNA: TGCAGTGCTGGGACTAGCGGGAACTATGGCTACACCTTC
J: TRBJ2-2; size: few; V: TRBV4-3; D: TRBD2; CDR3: CASTEVAGMNGELFF; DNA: TGCGCCAGCACCGAGGTAGCGGGGATGAACGGGGAGCTGTTTTTT
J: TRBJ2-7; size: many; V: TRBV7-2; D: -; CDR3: CASSLPQVPHEQYF; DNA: TGTGCCAGCAGCTTACCACAGGTCCCCCACGAGCAGTACTTC
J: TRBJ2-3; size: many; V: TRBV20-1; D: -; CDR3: CSAFATSTDTQYF; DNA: TGCAGTGCTTTCGCGACCAGCACAGATACGCAGTATTTT
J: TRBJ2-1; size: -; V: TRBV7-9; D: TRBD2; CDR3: CASSLGTSESGEQFF; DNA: TGTGCCAGCAGCTTAGGGACTAGCGAATCCGGGGAGCAGTTCTTC
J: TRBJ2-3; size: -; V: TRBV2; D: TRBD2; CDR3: CASRGTSEITDTQYF; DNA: TGTGCCAGCAGGGGGACTAGCGAGATCACAGATACGCAGTATTTT
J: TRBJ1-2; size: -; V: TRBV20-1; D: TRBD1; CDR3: CSAVQGDLNYGYTF; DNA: TGCAGTGCAGTACAGGGGGACCTTAACTATGGCTACACCTTC
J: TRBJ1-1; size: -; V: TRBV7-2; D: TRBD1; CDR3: CASFATGSGDTEAFF; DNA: TGTGCCAGCTTTGCGACAGGGTCAGGAGACACTGAAGCTTTCTTT
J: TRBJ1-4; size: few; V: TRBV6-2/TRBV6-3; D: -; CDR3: CASGEQGWDEKLFF; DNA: TGTGCCAGCGGAGAACAGGGTTGGGATGAAAAACTGTTTTTT
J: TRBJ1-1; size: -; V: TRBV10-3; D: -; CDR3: CAISEVAGAREAFF; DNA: TGTGCCATCAGTGAGGTCGCGGGGGCTCGTGAAGCTTTCTTT
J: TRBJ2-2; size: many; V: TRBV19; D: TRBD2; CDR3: CASSWLAGDSTGELFF; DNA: TGTGCCAGTAGTTGGTTAGCGGGAGATAGCACCGGGGAGCTGTTTTTT
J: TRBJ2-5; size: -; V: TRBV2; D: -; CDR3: CASSSSRTVQETQYF; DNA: TGTGCCAGCAGTTCCTCTCGGACGGTGCAAGAGACCCAGTACTTC
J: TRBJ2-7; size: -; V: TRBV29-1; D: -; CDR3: CSQDKASYEQYF; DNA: TGCAGCCAAGATAAGGCTTCCTACGAGCAGTACTTC
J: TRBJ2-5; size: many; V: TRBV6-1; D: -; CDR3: CASSEGQGKKKTQYF; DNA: TGTGCCAGCAGTGAAGGGCAGGGGAAAAAGAAGACCCAGTACTTC
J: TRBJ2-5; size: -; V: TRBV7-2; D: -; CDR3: CASFFGEQFTSPFF; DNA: TGTGCCAGCTTCTTTGGTGAGCAGTTTACCTCCCCGTTCTTC
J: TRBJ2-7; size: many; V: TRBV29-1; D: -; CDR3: CSAHSGSYEQYF; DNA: TGCAGTGCCCACTCAGGGTCCTACGAGCAGTACTTC